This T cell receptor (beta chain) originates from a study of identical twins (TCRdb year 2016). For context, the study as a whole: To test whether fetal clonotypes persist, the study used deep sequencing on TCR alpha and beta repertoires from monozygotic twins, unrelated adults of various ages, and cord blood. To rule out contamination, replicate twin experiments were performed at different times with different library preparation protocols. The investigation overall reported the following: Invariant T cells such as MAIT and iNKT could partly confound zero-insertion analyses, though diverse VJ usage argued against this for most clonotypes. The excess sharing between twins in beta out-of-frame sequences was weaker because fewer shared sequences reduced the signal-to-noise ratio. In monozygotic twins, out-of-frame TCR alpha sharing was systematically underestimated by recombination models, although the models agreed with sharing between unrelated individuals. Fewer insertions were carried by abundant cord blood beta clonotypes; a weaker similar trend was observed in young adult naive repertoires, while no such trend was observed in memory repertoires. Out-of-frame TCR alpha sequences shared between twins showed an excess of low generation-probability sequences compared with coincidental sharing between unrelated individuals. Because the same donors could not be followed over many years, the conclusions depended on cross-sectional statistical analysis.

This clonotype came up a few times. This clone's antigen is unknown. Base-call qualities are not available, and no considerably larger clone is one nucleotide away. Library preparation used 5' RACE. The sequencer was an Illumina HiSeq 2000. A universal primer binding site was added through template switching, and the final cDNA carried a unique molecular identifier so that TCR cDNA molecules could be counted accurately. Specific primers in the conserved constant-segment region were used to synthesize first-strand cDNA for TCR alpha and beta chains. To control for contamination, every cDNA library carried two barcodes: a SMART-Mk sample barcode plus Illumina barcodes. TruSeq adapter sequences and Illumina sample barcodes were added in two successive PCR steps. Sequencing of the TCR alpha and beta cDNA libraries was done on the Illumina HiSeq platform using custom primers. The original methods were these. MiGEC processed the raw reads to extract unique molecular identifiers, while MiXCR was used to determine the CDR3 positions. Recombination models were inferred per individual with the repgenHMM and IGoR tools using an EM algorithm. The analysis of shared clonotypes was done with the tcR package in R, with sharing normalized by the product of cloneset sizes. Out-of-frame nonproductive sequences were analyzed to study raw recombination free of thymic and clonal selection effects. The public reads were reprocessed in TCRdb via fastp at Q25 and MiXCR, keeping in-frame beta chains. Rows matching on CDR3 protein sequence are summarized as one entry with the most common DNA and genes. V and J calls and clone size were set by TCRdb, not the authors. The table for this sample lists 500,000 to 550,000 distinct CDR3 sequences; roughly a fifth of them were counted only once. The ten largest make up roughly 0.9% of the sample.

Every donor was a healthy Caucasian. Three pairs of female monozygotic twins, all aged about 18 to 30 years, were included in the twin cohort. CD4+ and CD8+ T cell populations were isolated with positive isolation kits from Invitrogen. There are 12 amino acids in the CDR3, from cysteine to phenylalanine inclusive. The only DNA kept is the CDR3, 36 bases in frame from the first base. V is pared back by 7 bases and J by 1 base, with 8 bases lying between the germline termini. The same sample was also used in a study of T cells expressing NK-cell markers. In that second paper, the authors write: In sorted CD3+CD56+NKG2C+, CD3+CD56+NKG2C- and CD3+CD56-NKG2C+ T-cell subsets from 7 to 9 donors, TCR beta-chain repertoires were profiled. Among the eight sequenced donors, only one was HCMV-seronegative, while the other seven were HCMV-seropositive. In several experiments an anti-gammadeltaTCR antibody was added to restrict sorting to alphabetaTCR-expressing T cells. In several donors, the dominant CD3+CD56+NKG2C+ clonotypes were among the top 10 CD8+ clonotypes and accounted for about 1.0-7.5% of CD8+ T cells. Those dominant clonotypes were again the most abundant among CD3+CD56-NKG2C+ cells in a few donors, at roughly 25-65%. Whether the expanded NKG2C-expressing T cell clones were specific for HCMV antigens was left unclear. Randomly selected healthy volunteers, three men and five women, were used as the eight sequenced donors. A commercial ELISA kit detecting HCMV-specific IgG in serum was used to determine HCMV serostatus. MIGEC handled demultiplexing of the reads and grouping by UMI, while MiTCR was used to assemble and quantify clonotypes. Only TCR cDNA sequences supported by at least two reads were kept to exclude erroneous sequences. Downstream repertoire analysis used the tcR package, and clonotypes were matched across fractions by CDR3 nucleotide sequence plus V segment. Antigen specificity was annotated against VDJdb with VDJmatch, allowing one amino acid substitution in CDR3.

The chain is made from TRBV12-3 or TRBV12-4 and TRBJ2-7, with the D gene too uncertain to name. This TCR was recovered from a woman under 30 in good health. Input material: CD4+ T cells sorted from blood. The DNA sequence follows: TGTGCCAGCATGGATCCATCCTACGAGCAGTACTTC. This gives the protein CASMDPSYEQYF.